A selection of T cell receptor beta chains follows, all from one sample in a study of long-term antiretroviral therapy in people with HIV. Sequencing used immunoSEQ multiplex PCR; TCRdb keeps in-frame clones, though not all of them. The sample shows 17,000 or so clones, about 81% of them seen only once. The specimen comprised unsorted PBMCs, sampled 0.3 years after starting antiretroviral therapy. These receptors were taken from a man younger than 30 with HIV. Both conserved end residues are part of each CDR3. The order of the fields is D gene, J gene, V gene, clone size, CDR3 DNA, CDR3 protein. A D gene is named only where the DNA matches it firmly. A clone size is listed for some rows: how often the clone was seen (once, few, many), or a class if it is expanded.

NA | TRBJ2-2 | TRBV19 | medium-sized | TGTGCCAGTACTACTGGGCCGGGGGGCAACACCGGGGAGCTGTTTTTT | CASTTGPGGNTGELFF
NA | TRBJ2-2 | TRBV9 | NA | TGTGCCAGCAGCGTAGGACCGAACACCGGGGAGCTGTTTTTT | CASSVGPNTGELFF
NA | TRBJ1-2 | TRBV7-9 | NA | TGTGCCAGCAGCTTAGCGCTAGTCAGAAACTATGGCTACACCTTC | CASSLALVRNYGYTF
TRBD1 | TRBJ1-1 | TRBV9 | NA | TGTGCCAGCAGCGTAATGGACAGGGGCACTGAAGCTTTCTTT | CASSVMDRGTEAFF
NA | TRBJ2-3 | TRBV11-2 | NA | TGTGCCAGCAGCCCTCGACGGCAGTCTAGCACAGATACGCAGTATTTT | CASSPRRQSSTDTQYF
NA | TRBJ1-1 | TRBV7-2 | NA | TGTGCCAGCAGCTACAACGGACACCTGAACACTGAAGCTTTCTTT | CASSYNGHLNTEAFF
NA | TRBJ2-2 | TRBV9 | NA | TGTGCCAGCAGCCAGTTAGTGGGCGGGGAGCTGTTTTTT | CASSQLVGGELFF
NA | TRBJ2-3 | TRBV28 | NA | TGTGCCAGCAGTAATCCGACAGCAGATACGCAGTATTTT | CASSNPTADTQYF
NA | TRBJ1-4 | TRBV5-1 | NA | TGCGCCAGCAGCTTGGCCGGAACTAATGAAAAACTGTTTTTT | CASSLAGTNEKLFF
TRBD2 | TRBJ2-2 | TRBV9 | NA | TGTGCCAGCAGCCCGGAACTAGCGGGGGGGCTGGAAACCGGGGAGCTGTTTTTT | CASSPELAGGLETGELFF
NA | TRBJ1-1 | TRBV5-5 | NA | TGTGCCAGCAGCGGAAACTTGGGGGGAACTGAAGCTTTCTTT | CASSGNLGGTEAFF
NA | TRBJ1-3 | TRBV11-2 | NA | TGTGCCAGCAGCCACGCAGGGGCTGGAAACACCATATATTTT | CASSHAGAGNTIYF
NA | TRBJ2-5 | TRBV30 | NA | TGTGCCTGGAGCGGACAGCCTATACAAGAGACCCAGTACTTC | CAWSGQPIQETQYF
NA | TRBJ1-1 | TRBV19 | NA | TGTGCCAGTAGTAGCCTGGTGCGTCTAAGGGGGTTTAAGCACACTGAAGCTTTCTTT | CASSSLVRLRGFKHTEAFF
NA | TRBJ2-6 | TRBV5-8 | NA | TGTGCCAGCAGCCCCGACAGTTTCTCTGGGGCCAACGTCCTGACTTTC | CASSPDSFSGANVLTF
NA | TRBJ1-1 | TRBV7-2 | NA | TGTGCCAGCAGCTTAGACAGTGGAAGGGCTTTCTTT | CASSLDSGRAFF
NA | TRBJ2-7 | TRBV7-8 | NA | TGTGCCAGCTTTGAGGGGGGGTACCACGAGCAGTACTTC | CASFEGGYHEQYF
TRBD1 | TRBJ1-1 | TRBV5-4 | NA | TGTGCCAGCAGCCAGGGGGTTAACACTGAAGCTTTCTTT | CASSQGVNTEAFF
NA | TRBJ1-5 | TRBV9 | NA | TGTGCCAGCAGCAGTAAGGGGGGATCGGATCAGCCCCAGCATTTT | CASSSKGGSDQPQHF
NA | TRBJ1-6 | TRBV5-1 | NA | TGCGCCAGCAGCTTAGGGGACGGTACCTATAATTCACCCCTCCACTTT | CASSLGDGTYNSPLHF
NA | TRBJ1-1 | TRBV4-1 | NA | TGCGCCAGCAGCCAAGCAGGGGCGGAAGCTTTCTTT | CASSQAGAEAFF
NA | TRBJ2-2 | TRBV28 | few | TGTGCCAGCAGTCCGGTCATCAACACCGGGGAGCTGTTTTTT | CASSPVINTGELFF
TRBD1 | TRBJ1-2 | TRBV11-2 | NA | TGTGCCAGCAGCTCCCCGGGACAGGGTCCCTATGGCTACACCTTC | CASSSPGQGPYGYTF
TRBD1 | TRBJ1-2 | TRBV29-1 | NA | TGCAGCGTTGGCGCCGGCGGACAGGCCCGTCATAACTATGGCTACACCTTC | CSVGAGGQARHNYGYTF